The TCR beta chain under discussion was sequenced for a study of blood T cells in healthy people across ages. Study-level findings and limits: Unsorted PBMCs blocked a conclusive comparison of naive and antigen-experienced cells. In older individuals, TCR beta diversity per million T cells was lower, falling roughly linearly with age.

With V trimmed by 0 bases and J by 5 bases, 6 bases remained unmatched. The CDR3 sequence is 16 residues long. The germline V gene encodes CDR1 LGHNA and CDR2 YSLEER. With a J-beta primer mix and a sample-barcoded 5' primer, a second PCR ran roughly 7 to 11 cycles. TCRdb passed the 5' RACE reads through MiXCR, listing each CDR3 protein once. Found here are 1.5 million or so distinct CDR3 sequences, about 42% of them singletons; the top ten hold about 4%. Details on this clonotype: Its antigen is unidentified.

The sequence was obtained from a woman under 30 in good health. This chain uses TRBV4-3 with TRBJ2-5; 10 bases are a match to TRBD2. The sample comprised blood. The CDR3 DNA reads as TGCGCCAGCAGCCAAGATAGTTCGACTAGCGGGGAGACCCAGTACTTC. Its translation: CASSQDSSTSGETQYF.